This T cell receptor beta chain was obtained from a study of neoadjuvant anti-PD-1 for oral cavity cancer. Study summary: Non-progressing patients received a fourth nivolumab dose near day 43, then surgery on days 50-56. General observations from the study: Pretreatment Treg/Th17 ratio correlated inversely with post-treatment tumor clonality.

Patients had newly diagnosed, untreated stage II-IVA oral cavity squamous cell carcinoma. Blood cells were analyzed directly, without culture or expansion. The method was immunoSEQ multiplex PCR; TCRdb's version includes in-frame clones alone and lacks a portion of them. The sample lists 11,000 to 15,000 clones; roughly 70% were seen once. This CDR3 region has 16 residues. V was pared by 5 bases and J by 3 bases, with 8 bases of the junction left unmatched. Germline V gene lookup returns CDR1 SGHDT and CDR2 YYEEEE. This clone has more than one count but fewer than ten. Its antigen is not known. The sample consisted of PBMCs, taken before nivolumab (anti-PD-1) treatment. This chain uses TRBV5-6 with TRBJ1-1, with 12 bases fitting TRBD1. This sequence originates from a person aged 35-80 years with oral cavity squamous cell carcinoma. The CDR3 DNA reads TGTGCCAGCAGTCTCGGGACAGGGGGCTTTGACACTGAAGCTTTCTTT. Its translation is CASSLGTGGFDTEAFF.